This record looks at one T cell receptor (beta chain) sequence and its context. The data originate from a study of shared clonotypes between healthy human individuals. Whole-study context: Each donor had three CD4 naive, three CD4 memory, two CD8 naive and one CD8 memory plate.

The V gene's germline CDR1 is SGHTA and CDR2 FQGNSA. The ends lost 1 base at V and 0 bases at J; junction bases unmatched: 3. The CDR3 is 15 amino acids. The repertoire was sequenced with immunoSEQ multiplex PCR; TCRdb's copy has only in-frame clones and lacks some. The table shows around 700,000 clones, with roughly 78% occurring only once. This chain connects TRBV7-2 to TRBJ2-7, with 7 bases that match TRBD2. The sequence came from a woman in her 30s in good health. The sample was memory CD4+ T cells sorted from blood. Subset noted: CD45RA-negative fraction. The CDR3 sequence is CASSLGGTISYEQYF. The CDR3, as DNA: TGTGCCAGCAGCTTAGGAGGGACTATCTCCTACGAGCAGTACTTC.